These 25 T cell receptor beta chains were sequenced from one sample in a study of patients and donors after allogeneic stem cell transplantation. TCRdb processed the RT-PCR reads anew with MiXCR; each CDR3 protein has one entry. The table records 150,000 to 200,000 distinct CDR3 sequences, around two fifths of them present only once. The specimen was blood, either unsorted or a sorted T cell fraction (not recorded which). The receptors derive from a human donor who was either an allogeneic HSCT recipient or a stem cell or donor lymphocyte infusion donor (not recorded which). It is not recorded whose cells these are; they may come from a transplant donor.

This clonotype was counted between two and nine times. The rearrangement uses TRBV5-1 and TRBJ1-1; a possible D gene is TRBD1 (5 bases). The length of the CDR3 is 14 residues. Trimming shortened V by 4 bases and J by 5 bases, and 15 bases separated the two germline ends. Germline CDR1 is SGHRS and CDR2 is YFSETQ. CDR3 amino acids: CASSREGRETEAFF. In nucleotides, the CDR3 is TGCGCCAGCAGCAGAGAGGGGAGGGAGACTGAAGCTTTCTTT.

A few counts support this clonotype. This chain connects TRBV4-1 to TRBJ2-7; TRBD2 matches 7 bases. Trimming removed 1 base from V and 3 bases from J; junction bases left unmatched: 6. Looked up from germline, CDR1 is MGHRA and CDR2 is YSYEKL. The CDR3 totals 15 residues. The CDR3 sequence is CASSQGWEGIYEQYF. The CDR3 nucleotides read TGCGCCAGCAGCCAAGGGTGGGAGGGTATCTACGAGCAGTACTTC.

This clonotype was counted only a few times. The CDR3 sequence: CASSLGRGNGYTF. The CDR3 DNA reads TGTGCCAGCAGTTTAGGGAGAGGGAATGGCTACACCTTC. The chain combines TRBV27 with TRBJ1-2; D gene unclear. Germline assignment: CDR1 MNHEY and CDR2 SMNVEV (reference sequence). The V end lost 2 bases, the J end lost 6 bases, and 10 bases lay between the germline ends. This CDR3 region has 13 residues.

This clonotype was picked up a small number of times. This chain's CDR3 is CASSLARTNTGELFF. The CDR3 DNA sequence: TGTGCCAGCAGTTTGGCCAGGACCAACACCGGGGAGCTGTTTTTT. J is TRBJ2-2 and V is TRBV12-3 or TRBV12-4, with unresolved D. Trimming took off 3 bases at V and 2 bases at J, with 10 bases between the two ends. This CDR3 has 15 residues.

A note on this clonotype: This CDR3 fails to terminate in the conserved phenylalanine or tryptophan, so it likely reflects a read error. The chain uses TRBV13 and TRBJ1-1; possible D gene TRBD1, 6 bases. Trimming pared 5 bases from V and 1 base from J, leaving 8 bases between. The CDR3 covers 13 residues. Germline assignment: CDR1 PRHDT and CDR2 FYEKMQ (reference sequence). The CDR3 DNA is TGTGCCAGCAGCCCGACAGGGAACACTGAAGCTTTCTTG. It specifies CASSPTGNTEAFL.

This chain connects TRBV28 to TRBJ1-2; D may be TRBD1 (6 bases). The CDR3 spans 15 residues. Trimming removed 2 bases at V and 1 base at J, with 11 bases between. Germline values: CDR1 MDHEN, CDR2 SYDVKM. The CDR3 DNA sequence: TGTGCCAGCAGTTTAAGGGACAAACATAACTATGGCTACACCTTC. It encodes CASSLRDKHNYGYTF.

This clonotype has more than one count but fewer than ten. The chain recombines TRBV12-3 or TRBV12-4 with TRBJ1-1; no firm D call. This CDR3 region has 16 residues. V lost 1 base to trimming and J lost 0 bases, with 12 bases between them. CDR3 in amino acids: CASSLEGQAMNTEAFF. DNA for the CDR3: TGTGCCAGCAGTTTAGAAGGGCAGGCGATGAACACTGAAGCTTTCTTT.

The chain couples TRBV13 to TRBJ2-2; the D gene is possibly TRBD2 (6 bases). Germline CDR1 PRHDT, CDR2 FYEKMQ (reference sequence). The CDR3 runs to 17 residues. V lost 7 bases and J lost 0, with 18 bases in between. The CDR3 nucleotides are TGTGCCAGCACGCAATCGCTAGCGCTTGCGAACACCGGGGAGCTGTTTTTT. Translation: CASTQSLALANTGELFF.

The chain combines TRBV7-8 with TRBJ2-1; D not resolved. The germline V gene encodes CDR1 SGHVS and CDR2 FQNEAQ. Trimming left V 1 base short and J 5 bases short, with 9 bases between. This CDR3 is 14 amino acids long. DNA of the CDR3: TGTGCCAGCAGCTTAGAGGCTGACAACAATGAGCAGTTCTTC. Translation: CASSLEADNNEQFF.

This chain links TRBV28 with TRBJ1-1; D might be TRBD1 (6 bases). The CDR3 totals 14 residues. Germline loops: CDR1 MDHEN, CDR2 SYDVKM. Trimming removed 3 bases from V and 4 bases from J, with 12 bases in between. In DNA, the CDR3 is TGTGCCAGCAGTTTGACGGGGGCGAGCACTGAAGCTTTCTTT. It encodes CASSLTGASTEAFF.

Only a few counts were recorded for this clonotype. This CDR3 reads CASSRTGEPYGYTF. The CDR3 DNA reads as TGTGCCAGCAGTCGGACTGGGGAACCCTATGGCTACACCTTC. The V gene is TRBV7-2, the J gene TRBJ1-2; D not certain. V lost 6 bases, J lost 4 bases, and 15 bases lay in between. CDR3 size: 14 residues. Per germline, CDR1 SGHTA and CDR2 FQGNSA. The variable domain in full, completed from reference TRBV7-2 and TRBJ1-2, reads GAGVSQSPSNKVTEKGKDVELRCDPISGHTALYWYRQSLGQGLEFLIYFQGNSAPDKSGLPSDRFSAERTGGSVSTLTIQRTQQEDSAVYLCASSRTGEPYGYTFGSGTRLTVV.

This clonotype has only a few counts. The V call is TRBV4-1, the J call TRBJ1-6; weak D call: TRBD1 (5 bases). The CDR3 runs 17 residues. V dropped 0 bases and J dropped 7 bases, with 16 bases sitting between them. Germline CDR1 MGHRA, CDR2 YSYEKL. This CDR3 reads CASSQETKAGPNSPLHF. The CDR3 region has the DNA TGCGCCAGCAGCCAAGAAACTAAGGCAGGGCCAAATTCACCCCTCCACTTT.

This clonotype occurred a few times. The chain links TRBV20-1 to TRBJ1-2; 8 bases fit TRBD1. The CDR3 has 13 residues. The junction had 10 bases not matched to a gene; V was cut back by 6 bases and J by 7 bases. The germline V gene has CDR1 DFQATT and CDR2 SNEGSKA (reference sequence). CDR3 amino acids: CSAPDRVKLGYTF. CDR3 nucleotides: TGCAGTGCCCCGGACAGGGTTAAACTTGGCTACACCTTC.

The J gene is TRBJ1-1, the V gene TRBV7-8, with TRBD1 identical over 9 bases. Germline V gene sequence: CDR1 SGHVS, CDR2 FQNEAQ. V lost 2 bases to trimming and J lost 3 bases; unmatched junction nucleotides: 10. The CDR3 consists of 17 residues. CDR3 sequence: CASSLSSWDRVHTEAFF. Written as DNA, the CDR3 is TGTGCCAGCAGCTTAAGCTCTTGGGACAGGGTTCACACTGAAGCTTTCTTT.

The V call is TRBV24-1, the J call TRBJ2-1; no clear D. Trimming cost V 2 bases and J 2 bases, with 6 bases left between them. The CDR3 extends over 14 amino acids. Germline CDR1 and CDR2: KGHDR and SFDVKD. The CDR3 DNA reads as TGTGCCACCAGTGATTCTGGGACCTACAATGAGCAGTTCTTC. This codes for CATSDSGTYNEQFF.

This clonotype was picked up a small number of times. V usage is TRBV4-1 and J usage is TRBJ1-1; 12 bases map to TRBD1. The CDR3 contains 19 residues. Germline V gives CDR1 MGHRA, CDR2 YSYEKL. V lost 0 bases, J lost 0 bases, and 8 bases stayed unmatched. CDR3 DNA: TGCGCCAGCAGCCAAGATAACGGGGACAGGGGGCCCCTGAACACTGAAGCTTTCTTT. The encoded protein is CASSQDNGDRGPLNTEAFF.

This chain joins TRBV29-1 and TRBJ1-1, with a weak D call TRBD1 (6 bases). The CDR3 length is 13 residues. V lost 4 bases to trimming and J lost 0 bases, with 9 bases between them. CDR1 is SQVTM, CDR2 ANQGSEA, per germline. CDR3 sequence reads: CSVGTDLNTEAFF. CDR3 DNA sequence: TGCAGCGTTGGGACAGACTTGAACACTGAAGCTTTCTTT.

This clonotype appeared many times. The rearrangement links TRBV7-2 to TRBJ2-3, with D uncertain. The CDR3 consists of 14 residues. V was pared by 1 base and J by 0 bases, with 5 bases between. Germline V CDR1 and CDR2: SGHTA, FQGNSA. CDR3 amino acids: CASSLDTSTDTQYF. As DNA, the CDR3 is TGTGCCAGCAGCTTAGATACTAGCACAGATACGCAGTATTTT.

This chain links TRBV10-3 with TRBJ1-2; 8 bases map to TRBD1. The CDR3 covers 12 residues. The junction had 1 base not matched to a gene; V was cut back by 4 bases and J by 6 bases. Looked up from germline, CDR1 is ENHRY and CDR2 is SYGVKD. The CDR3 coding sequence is TGTGCCATCAGTGCGACAGGGGATGGCTACACCTTC. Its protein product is CAISATGDGYTF.

The DNA for the CDR3 is TGTGCCAGCAGCTTAACCCCCGGGGGCAGGGTGGGGAACACTGAAGCTTTCTTT. It yields the protein CASSLTPGGRVGNTEAFF. V is TRBV7-3 and J is TRBJ1-1; D perhaps matches TRBD1 (6 bases). The germline V and J ends were trimmed by 0 bases and 1 base, with 18 bases remaining between them. The CDR3 totals 18 residues. Germline V lookup: CDR1 SGHTA, CDR2 FQGTGA.

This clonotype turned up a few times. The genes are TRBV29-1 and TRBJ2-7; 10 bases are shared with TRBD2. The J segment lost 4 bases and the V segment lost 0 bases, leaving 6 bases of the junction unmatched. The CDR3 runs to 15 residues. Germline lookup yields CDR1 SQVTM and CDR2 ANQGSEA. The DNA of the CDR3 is TGCAGCGTTGAAGATCCCGCTAGCGGGAGATACGAGCAGTACTTC. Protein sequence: CSVEDPASGRYEQYF.

The CDR3 region has the DNA TGCGCCAGCAGCCAAGAAGAGGGACGGGCAACAGATACGCAGTATTTT. It is translated as CASSQEEGRATDTQYF. V and J are TRBV4-3 and TRBJ2-3; tentatively, D is TRBD1 or TRBD2 (5 bases each). Trimming took off 0 bases at V and 3 bases at J, with 13 bases between the two ends. Germline loops: CDR1 LGHNA, CDR2 YSLEER. The CDR3 extends over 16 amino acids.

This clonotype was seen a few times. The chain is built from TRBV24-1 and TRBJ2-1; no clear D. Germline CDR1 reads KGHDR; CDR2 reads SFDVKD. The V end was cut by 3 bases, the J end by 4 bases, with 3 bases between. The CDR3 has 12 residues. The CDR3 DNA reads TGTGCCACCAGTGATAGTTACAATGAGCAGTTCTTC. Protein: CATSDSYNEQFF.

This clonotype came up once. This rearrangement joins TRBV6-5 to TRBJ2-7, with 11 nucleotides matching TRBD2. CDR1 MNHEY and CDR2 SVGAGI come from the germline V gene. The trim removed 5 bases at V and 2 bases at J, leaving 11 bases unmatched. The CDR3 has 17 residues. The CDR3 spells CASSHGLAGILTYEQYF. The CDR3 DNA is TGTGCCAGCAGTCACGGACTAGCGGGCATACTAACCTACGAGCAGTACTTC.

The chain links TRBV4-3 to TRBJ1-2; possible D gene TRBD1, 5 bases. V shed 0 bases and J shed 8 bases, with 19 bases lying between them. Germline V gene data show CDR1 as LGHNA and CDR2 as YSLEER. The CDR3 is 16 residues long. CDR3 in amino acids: CASSQDQGLESEGYTF. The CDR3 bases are TGCGCCAGCAGCCAAGATCAGGGTCTCGAGTCGGAGGGCTACACCTTC.